The 27 T cell receptor beta chains presented below share a single source sample, sequenced in a study of memory CD4+ T cells and cytomegalovirus serostatus. Sequencing used immunoSEQ multiplex PCR; TCRdb keeps in-frame clones, though not all of them. The data contain tens of thousands of clones, just under 80% of them singletons. Single viable CD3+CD4+CD8-CD45RO+ cells were sorted as the memory CD4+ T cells. Sequencing used memory CD4+ T cells from blood. These receptors came from an adult in good health and CMV-seronegative.

This clone was detected a few times. The chain couples TRBV6-1 to TRBJ2-7, with 8 positions matching TRBD1. The V segment lost 6 bases and the J segment 2 bases; nucleotides outside the gene matches: 3. Germline assignment: CDR1 MNHNS and CDR2 SASEGT. CDR3 length: 13 amino acids. The CDR3 protein is CASRVDRAYEQYF. CDR3 nucleotides: TGTGCCAGCAGGGTGGACAGGGCCTACGAGCAGTACTTC.

This clone was found once. This chain uses TRBV27 with TRBJ2-6, with TRBD1 matching 7 bases. CDR1 MNHEY and CDR2 SMNVEV come from the germline V gene (reference sequence). The J segment lost 0 bases and the V segment lost 7 bases, leaving 18 bases of the junction unmatched. This CDR3 has 20 amino acids. CDR3 coding DNA: TGTGCCAGCACTCCCCACCGGACAGGCCCGGCTAACTCTGGGGCCAACGTCCTGACTTTC. Its protein is CASTPHRTGPANSGANVLTF.

This sequence joins TRBV2 and TRBJ2-2; tentatively, D is TRBD1 or TRBD2 (5 bases each). Germline CDR1 reads SNHLY; CDR2 reads FYNNEI. V was pared by 6 bases and J by 3 bases, with 11 bases between. This CDR3 contains 14 residues. The CDR3 DNA follows: TGTGCCAGCAGATGGCAGGGAGACACCGGGGAGCTGTTTTTT. Translation gives CASRWQGDTGELFF.

V and J are TRBV7-9 and TRBJ2-5; 10 bases map to TRBD2. Trimming cost V 5 bases and J 11 bases; bases outside gene matches: 17. CDR1 is SEHNR, CDR2 FQNEAQ, per germline (reference sequence). The CDR3 extends over 16 amino acids. The CDR3 loop reads CASSPLSSGGSGEQYF. The CDR3 DNA sequence: TGTGCCAGCAGCCCTCTGAGTAGCGGGGGGTCCGGGGAGCAGTACTTC.

The gene calls are TRBV29-1 and TRBJ2-7; D tentatively reads TRBD1 or TRBD2 (6 bases each). Trimming pared 6 bases from V and 3 bases from J, leaving 15 bases between. The CDR3 sequence is 13 residues long. The germline V gene encodes CDR1 SQVTM and CDR2 ANQGSEA. This CDR3 is CSVRGHSYYEQYF. The CDR3 DNA sequence: TGCAGCGTCCGGGGGCACAGTTACTACGAGCAGTACTTC.

The genes are TRBV4-1 and TRBJ1-5, with 7 bases fitting TRBD1. Germline-derived CDR1 and CDR2 are MGHRA and YSYEKL. The CDR3 totals 16 residues. J was trimmed by 7 bases and V by 3 bases; bases with no gene match: 12. In DNA form, the CDR3 reads TGCGCCAGCAGCCAGGGAGGGACAGTTGGGGAACAGCCCCAGCATTTT. Amino acid sequence: CASSQGGTVGEQPQHF.

The chain carries TRBV23-1 and TRBJ1-2; tentative D call: TRBD1 (6 bases). TRBV23-1 is sorted into the ORF group, with uncertain function. The CDR3 length is 17 residues. The V gene lost 4 bases and the J gene lost 4 bases, with 22 bases spanning the gap. The CDR3 nucleotides are TGCGCCAGCAGTCCAGTCCGGTCTGGGGGCCAGGGCTATGGCTACACCTTC. Translation: CASSPVRSGGQGYGYTF.

This clone has a handful of counts. This sequence joins TRBV7-9 and TRBJ2-7, with 11 bases matching TRBD1. The CDR3 loop spans 14 amino acids. The V gene's germline CDR1 is SEHNR and CDR2 FQNEAQ (reference sequence). V lost 5 bases to trimming and J lost 3 bases; unmatched junction nucleotides: 3. CDR3: CASSRTGGGYEQYF. Here the CDR3 DNA reads TGTGCCAGCAGCAGGACAGGGGGCGGCTACGAGCAGTACTTC.

The sample holds a few counts of this clone. J is TRBJ1-2 and V is TRBV9, with TRBD1 matching 7 bases. With 0 bases clipped from V and 5 bases from J, the junction kept 7 bases outside the gene matches. This CDR3 region has 15 residues. The V gene's germline CDR1 is SGDLS and CDR2 YYNGEE. The CDR3 nucleotides are TGTGCCAGCAGCGTAGCGGCACAGGGGAGATATGGCTACACCTTC. Its translation is CASSVAAQGRYGYTF.

The chain recombines TRBV20-1 with TRBJ2-7; D unclear. The V gene's germline CDR1 is DFQATT and CDR2 SNEGSKA (reference sequence). The ends were cut back, 6 bases at V and 5 bases at J, with 8 bases in the middle. This CDR3 has 10 amino acids. The DNA of the CDR3 is TGCAGTGCAGAAAACAACGAGCAGTACTTC. Encoded protein: CSAENNEQYF.

The V and J genes are TRBV6-5 and TRBJ1-2; D not resolved. V lost 4 bases, J lost 0 bases, and 6 bases lay in between. CDR3 length: 13 amino acids. In germline, CDR1 is MNHEY, CDR2 SVGAGI. The CDR3 loop is CASSWTTNYGYTF. CDR3 nucleotides: TGTGCCAGCAGTTGGACGACTAACTATGGCTACACCTTC.

This clone was found a few times. The chain recombines TRBV30 with TRBJ1-1; no definite D call. Germline CDR1 and CDR2: GTSNPN and SVGIG (reference sequence). This CDR3 spans 13 amino acids. Trimming left V 0 bases short and J 1 base short, with 6 bases between. The CDR3 loop is CAWSVRKNTEAFF. The CDR3 region has the DNA TGTGCCTGGAGTGTACGGAAGAACACTGAAGCTTTCTTT.

This clone was found once. This rearrangement joins TRBV2 to TRBJ1-3, with D unresolved. Germline V gene data show CDR1 as SNHLY and CDR2 as FYNNEI. This CDR3 contains 11 residues. V lost 4 bases and J lost 7, with 5 bases in between. CDR3 DNA sequence: TGTGCCAGCAGTGTAAGGAACACCATATATTTT. It is translated as CASSVRNTIYF.

The J gene is TRBJ2-7, the V gene TRBV11-2; a possible D gene is TRBD1 (6 bases). The CDR3 consists of 14 residues. The germline V gene encodes CDR1 SGHAT and CDR2 FQNNGV. Trimming pared 4 bases from V and 3 bases from J, leaving 13 bases between. The CDR3 here is CASSSETGYYEQYF. CDR3 coding DNA: TGTGCCAGCAGCTCCGAGACAGGATACTACGAGCAGTACTTC.

The chain is built from TRBV5-5 and TRBJ2-2, with TRBD2 identical over 8 bases. This CDR3 has 15 amino acids. Trimming cost V 6 bases and J 5 bases; bases outside gene matches: 9. Germline V gene data show CDR1 as SGHKS and CDR2 as YYEKEE (reference sequence). CDR3: CASTPGGWSTGELFF. Here the CDR3 DNA reads TGTGCCAGCACCCCGGGGGGGTGGTCGACCGGGGAGCTGTTTTTT.

The V gene is TRBV6-1, the J gene TRBJ1-5; D perhaps matches TRBD1 (5 bases). The CDR3 consists of 14 residues. With 2 bases removed from V and 9 bases from J, the gap between germline ends came to 14 bases. In germline, CDR1 is MNHNS, CDR2 SASEGT. In DNA, the CDR3 is TGTGCCAGCAGTGAACGGGGGGGGAGGGGGCCCCAGCATTTT. It codes for CASSERGGRGPQHF.

The chain uses TRBV9 and TRBJ2-3; D is uncertain. This CDR3 spans 15 amino acids. CDR1 is SGDLS and CDR2 is YYNGEE in the germline V gene. Trimming took 0 bases from V and 2 from J, leaving 10 bases between them. The CDR3 region is CASSVGASDTDTQYF. CDR3 in DNA: TGTGCCAGCAGCGTAGGGGCGTCGGACACAGATACGCAGTATTTT.

This clone came up once. The CDR3, as DNA: TGTGCCAGCAGCCCGAGCGGGGGGGCCTCCACCGGGGAGCTGTTTTTT. The encoded protein is CASSPSGGASTGELFF. This sequence joins TRBV7-9 and TRBJ2-2; TRBD2 aligns across 10 bases. The length of the CDR3 is 16 residues. Germline CDR1 SEHNR, CDR2 FQNEAQ (reference sequence). The ends lost 5 bases at V and 4 bases at J; junction bases unmatched: 7.

By share, this clone counts as medium-sized. The genes are TRBV2 and TRBJ1-2; tentatively, D is TRBD1 (6 bases). Germline values: CDR1 SNHLY, CDR2 FYNNEI. Trimming took off 6 bases at V and 2 bases at J, with 19 bases between the two ends. The CDR3 covers 16 residues. CDR3 sequence reads: CASRGAGRGRNYGYTF. CDR3 sequence (DNA): TGTGCCAGCAGGGGTGCAGGGAGGGGGAGGAACTATGGCTACACCTTC.

V and J are TRBV9 and TRBJ1-2, with 12 bases identical to TRBD1. With 4 bases clipped from V and 2 bases from J, the junction kept 12 bases outside the gene matches. Germline loops: CDR1 SGDLS, CDR2 YYNGEE. CDR3 length equals 18 residues. CDR3 sequence: CASSRRPPGTGGNYGYTF. The CDR3 DNA reads TGTGCCAGCAGCCGACGCCCACCTGGGACAGGGGGCAACTATGGCTACACCTTC.

This clone has just one count. The chain is built from TRBV5-1 and TRBJ2-5; 8 bases are shared with TRBD2. CDR1 is SGHRS and CDR2 is YFSETQ in the germline V gene. The CDR3 is 17 residues long. The V and J ends lost 4 bases and 5 bases, in that order; junction bases with no gene match: 16. CDR3 coding DNA: TGCGCCAGCAGCCCGGGATGGGTAGCGGGGACTCGCGAGACCCAGTACTTC. Residues: CASSPGWVAGTRETQYF.

This chain uses TRBV4-2 with TRBJ2-1, with TRBD2 matching over 11 bases. With V trimmed by 1 base and J by 6 bases, 2 bases remained unmatched. Germline V gives CDR1 LGHNA, CDR2 YNFKEQ. The CDR3 loop spans 15 amino acids. The CDR3 nucleotides are TGTGCCAGCAGCCAAGTTGGGACTAGCGGCAATGAGCAGTTCTTC. Protein: CASSQVGTSGNEQFF.

This clone was observed a few times. This chain joins TRBV30 and TRBJ1-1, with 7 nucleotides matching TRBD1. This CDR3 region has 13 residues. From germline, CDR1 is GTSNPN and CDR2 SVGIG (reference sequence). The V segment lost 5 bases and the J segment 4 bases; nucleotides outside the gene matches: 7. Here the CDR3 reads CAWQRQGGTEAFF. The CDR3 DNA reads as TGTGCCTGGCAACGACAGGGAGGCACTGAAGCTTTCTTT.

This chain connects TRBV4-1 to TRBJ1-1; D gene unclear. This CDR3 region has 13 residues. The germline CDR1 and CDR2 sequences are MGHRA and YSYEKL. The germline V and J ends were trimmed by 2 bases and 6 bases, with 10 bases remaining between them. Here the CDR3 DNA reads TGCGCCAGCAGCCAAATGGGGTGGGCTGAAGCTTTCTTT. Its translation is CASSQMGWAEAFF.

This chain connects TRBV6-1 to TRBJ1-2; 8 bases are shared with TRBD1. CDR1 is MNHNS and CDR2 is SASEGT in the germline V gene. This CDR3 is 16 amino acids long. V gave up 2 bases and J gave up 1 base; unmatched junction bases: 6. CDR3 nucleotides: TGTGCCAGCAGTGAACCGGACAGGGCAGATAACTATGGCTACACCTTC. Residues: CASSEPDRADNYGYTF.

The chain recombines TRBV6-5 with TRBJ1-1; 8 nucleotides match TRBD1. V was clipped by 6 bases and J by 6 bases; unmatched bases: 9. Germline values: CDR1 MNHEY, CDR2 SVGAGI. The length of the CDR3 is 14 residues. This chain's CDR3 is CASRPTGGTAEAFF. CDR3 bases: TGTGCCAGCAGGCCCACAGGGGGAACGGCTGAAGCTTTCTTT.

The genes are TRBV5-8 and TRBJ2-7; D is unresolved. Trimming pared 3 bases from V and 2 bases from J, leaving 18 bases between. The CDR3 contains 16 residues. Germline V gene data show CDR1 as SGHTS and CDR2 as YDEGEE. CDR3 amino acids: CASSSADFRYTYEQYF. The CDR3 DNA sequence: TGTGCCAGCAGCTCAGCCGACTTCCGATACACCTACGAGCAGTACTTC.